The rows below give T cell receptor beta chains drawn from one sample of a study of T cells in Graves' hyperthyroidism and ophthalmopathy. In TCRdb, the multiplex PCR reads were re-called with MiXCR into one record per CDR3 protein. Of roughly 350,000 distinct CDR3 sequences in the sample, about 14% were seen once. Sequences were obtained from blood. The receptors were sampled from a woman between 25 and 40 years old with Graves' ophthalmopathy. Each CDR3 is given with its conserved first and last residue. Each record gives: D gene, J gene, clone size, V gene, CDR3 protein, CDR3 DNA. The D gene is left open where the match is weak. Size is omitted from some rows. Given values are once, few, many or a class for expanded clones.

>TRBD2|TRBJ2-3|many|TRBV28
CASRIAGDTQYF
TGTGCCAGCCGAATAGCGGGAGATACGCAGTATTTT
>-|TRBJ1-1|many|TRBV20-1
CSARDPRGTEAFF
TGCAGTGCTAGAGACCCCAGAGGCACTGAAGCTTTCTTT
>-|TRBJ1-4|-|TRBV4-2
CASSQERHFNEKLFF
TGTGCCAGCAGCCAAGAGAGACATTTTAATGAAAAACTGTTTTTT
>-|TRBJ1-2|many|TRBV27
CASSLSAEWGYTF
TGTGCCAGCAGTTTATCGGCGGAATGGGGCTACACCTTC
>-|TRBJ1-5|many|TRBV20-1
CSATGDGGNQPQHF
TGCAGTGCTACGGGGGATGGCGGCAATCAGCCCCAGCATTTT
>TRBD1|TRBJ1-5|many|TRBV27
CASSTVGTVSNQPQHF
TGTGCCAGCAGTACGGTTGGGACAGTCAGCAATCAGCCCCAGCATTTT
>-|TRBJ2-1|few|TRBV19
CASSRVNNEQFF
TGTGCCAGTAGTAGAGTTAACAATGAGCAGTTCTTC
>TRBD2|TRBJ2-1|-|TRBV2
CASKGTSGTYNEQFF
TGTGCCAGCAAGGGGACTAGCGGAACCTACAATGAGCAGTTCTTC
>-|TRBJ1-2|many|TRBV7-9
CASSTGTESYGYTF
TGTGCCAGCAGTACTGGAACAGAGAGCTATGGCTACACCTTC
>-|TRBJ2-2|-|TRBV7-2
CASSLEALTVNTGELFF
TGTGCCAGCAGCTTAGAGGCACTAACAGTGAACACCGGGGAGCTGTTTTTT
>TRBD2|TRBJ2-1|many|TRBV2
CASNRAGGPIEQFF
TGTGCCAGCAACCGAGCGGGGGGGCCGATTGAGCAGTTCTTC
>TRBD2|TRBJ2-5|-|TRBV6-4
CASSGTSGVRETQYF
TGTGCCAGCAGTGGGACTAGCGGGGTTCGAGAGACCCAGTACTTC
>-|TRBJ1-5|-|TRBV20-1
CSASQGTYQPQHF
TGCAGTGCTAGTCAGGGTACGTATCAGCCCCAGCATTTT